This entry features one TCR beta chain sequence. The CDR3 is made up of 19 amino acids. Germline CDR1 is LGHDT and CDR2 is YNNKEL (reference sequence). Unmatched junction bases numbered 15, after V lost 4 bases and J lost 0 bases. These data are taken from a study of blood T cell repertoires in COVID-19. The assay was immunoSEQ multiplex PCR, and TCRdb's table has in-frame clones only and misses some. This table holds about 350,000 clones, about 88% found once. The rearrangement links TRBV3-1 (or the pseudogene TRBV3-2) to TRBJ1-3, with 7 bases fitting TRBD1. This receptor was identified in a woman aged 30 to 39 who had recovered from COVID-19. Sequences were obtained from PBMCs or T cells enriched from blood (not recorded which). In DNA form, the CDR3 reads TGTGCCAGCAGCCGGCGACCGGGACAGAGCGTACCCTCTGGAAACACCATATATTTT. This translates into CASSRRPGQSVPSGNTIYF.